This TCR beta chain was captured by sequencing in a study of cytomegalovirus exposure and HLA in healthy donors. About the research overall: An earlier analysis identified 120 million or so unique TCR beta sequences in 170 million or so T cells. Of 300 to 500 genotyped donors, roughly 80% grouped in the Caucasian-associated ancestry cluster. Study results and limitations: Information on immune exposure was restricted to one variable (CMV serostatus). Fewer N-insertions (relative to the roughly 730-donor mean) were reportedly seen in an Asian-associated ancestry cluster in a later analysis.

J was trimmed by 4 bases and V by 6 bases; bases with no gene match: 9. The germline CDR1 and CDR2 sequences are MDHEN and SYDVKM. CDR3 length: 15 amino acids. The PCR contained 60 Vbeta and 13 Jbeta primers. TCRdb's table, derived via immunoSEQ multiplex PCR, lists solely in-frame clones and lacks some. The data hold 150,000 to 200,000 clones, with 80% observed a single time. As concerns this clone: Its antigen is unknown.

Sequenced sample: PBMCs. The sequence was collected from a woman aged 40 to 50 in good health and CMV-seronegative. The V call is TRBV28, the J call TRBJ2-7, with TRBD2 matching over 10 bases. The CDR3 DNA reads TGTGCCAGCAGGGTAGGAGCGGGGGGGCCTTACGAGCAGTACTTC. Its translation is CASRVGAGGPYEQYF.